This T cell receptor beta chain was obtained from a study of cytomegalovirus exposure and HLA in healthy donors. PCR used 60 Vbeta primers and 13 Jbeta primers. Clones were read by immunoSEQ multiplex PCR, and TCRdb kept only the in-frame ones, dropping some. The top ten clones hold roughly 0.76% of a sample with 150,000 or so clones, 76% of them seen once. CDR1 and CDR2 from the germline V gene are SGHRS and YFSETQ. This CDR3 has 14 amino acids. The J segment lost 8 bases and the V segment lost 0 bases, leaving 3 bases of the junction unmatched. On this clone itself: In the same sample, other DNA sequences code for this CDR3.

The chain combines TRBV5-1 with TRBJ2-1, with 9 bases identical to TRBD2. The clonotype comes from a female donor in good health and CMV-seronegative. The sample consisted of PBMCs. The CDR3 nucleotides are TGCGCCAGCAGCTTGGTCGGCGGGGGGGATGAGCAGTTCTTC. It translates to CASSLVGGGDEQFF.